This T cell receptor beta chain originates from a study of T cells in Graves' hyperthyroidism and ophthalmopathy. Amplification of TCR beta CDR3 regions was performed using RNA transcripts as template. First-round RT-PCR targeting the TCR CDR3 was performed with the HTBI primer set. Via MiXCR, TCRdb re-called the multiplex PCR reads, giving one row per CDR3 protein. In the table there are fewer than 900,000 distinct CDR3 sequences, less than 20% of which are singletons. The CDR3 contains 16 residues. V gave up 3 bases and J gave up 2 bases; unmatched junction bases: 4. Germline loops: CDR1 LNHDA, CDR2 SQIVND (reference sequence). This clonotype has a count of ten or more.

The chain is built from TRBV19 and TRBJ2-3; 11 nucleotides align to TRBD2. Sequencing used blood. The source is a man between 18 and 35 years old with Graves' hyperthyroidism. The DNA for the CDR3 is TGTGCCAGTAGTATTTCGACTAGCGGGACCACAGATACGCAGTATTTT. Translating it yields CASSISTSGTTDTQYF.